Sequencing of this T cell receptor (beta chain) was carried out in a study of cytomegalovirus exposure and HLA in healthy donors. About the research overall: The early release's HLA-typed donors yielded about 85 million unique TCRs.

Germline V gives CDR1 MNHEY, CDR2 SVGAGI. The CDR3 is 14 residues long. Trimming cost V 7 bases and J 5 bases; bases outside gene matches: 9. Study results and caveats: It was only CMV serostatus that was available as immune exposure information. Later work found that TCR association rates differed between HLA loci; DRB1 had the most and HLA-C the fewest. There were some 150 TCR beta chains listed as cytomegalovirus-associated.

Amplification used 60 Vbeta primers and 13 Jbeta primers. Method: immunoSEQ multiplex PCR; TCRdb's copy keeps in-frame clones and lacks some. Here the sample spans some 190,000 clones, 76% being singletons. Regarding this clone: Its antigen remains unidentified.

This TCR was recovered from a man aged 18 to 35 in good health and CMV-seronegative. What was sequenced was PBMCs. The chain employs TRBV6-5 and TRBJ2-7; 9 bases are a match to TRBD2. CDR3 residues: CASTVSGLANEQYF. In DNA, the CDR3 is TGTGCCAGCACAGTCTCGGGACTAGCTAACGAGCAGTACTTC.